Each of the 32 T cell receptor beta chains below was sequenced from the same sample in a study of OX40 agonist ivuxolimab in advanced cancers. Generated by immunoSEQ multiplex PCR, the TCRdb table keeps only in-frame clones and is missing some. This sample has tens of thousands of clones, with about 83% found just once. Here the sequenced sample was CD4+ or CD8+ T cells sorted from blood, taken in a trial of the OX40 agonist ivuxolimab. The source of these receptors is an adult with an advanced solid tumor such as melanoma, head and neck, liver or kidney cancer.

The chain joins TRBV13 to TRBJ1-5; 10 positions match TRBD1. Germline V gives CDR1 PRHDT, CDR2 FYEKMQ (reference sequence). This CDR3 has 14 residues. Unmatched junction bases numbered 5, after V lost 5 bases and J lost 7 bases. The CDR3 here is CASSQDRGKQPQHF. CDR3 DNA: TGTGCCAGCAGCCAGGACAGGGGGAAGCAGCCCCAGCATTTT.

The CDR3 DNA reads as TGTGCCAGCAGCCCGCAGTGGGGGAACATTCAGTACTTC. It codes for CASSPQWGNIQYF. V and J are TRBV7-9 and TRBJ2-4; D may match TRBD1 or TRBD2 (5 bases each). The CDR3 spans 13 residues. Per the germline V gene, CDR1 is SEHNR and CDR2 is FQNEAQ (reference sequence). The V and J ends lost 5 bases and 7 bases respectively, with 12 bases between them.

The CDR3 DNA follows: TGCGCCAGCAGCTTGGAGGCTAGCGGGAGATTCTCCTACGAGCAGTACTTC. It translates to CASSLEASGRFSYEQYF. The chain is built from TRBV5-1 and TRBJ2-7, with TRBD2 matching over 10 bases. This CDR3 spans 17 amino acids. V gave up 0 bases and J gave up 0 bases; unmatched junction bases: 6. CDR1 is SGHRS, CDR2 YFSETQ, per germline.

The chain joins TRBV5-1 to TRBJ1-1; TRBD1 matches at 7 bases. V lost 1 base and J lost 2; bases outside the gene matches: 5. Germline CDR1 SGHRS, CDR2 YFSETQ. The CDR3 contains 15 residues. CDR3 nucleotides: TGCGCCAGCAGCTTGAGGGGGGACAGAAACACTGAAGCTTTCTTT. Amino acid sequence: CASSLRGDRNTEAFF. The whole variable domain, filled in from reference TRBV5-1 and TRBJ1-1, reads KAGVTQTPRYLIKTRGQQVTLSCSPISGHRSVSWYQQTPGQGLQFLFEYFSETQRNKGNFPGRFSGRQFSNSRSEMNVSTLELGDSALYLCASSLRGDRNTEAFFGQGTRLTVV.

CDR3 protein: CASSYETTYGYTF. The CDR3 DNA is TGTGCCAGCAGTTACGAGACAACCTATGGCTACACCTTC. The rearrangement joins TRBV6-6 to TRBJ1-2, with D unresolved. The length of the CDR3 is 13 residues. V was cut by 2 bases and J by 4 bases, with 8 bases left in between. Per the germline V gene, CDR1 is MNHNY and CDR2 is SVGAGI (reference sequence).

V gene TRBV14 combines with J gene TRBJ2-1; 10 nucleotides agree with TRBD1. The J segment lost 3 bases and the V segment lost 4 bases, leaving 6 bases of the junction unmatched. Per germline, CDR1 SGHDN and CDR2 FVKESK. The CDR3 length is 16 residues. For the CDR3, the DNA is TGTGCCAGCAGCCCCCTACGGGACAGGGGCTACAATGAGCAGTTCTTC. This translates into CASSPLRDRGYNEQFF.

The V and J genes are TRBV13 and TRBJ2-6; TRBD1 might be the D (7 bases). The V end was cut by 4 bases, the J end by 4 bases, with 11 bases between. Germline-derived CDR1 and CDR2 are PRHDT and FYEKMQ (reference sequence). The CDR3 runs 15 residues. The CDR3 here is CASSSRGAGANVLTF. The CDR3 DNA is TGTGCCAGCAGCTCCAGGGGGGCCGGGGCCAACGTCCTGACTTTC. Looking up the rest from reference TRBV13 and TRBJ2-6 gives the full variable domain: AAGVIQSPRHLIKEKRETATLKCYPIPRHDTVYWYQQGPGQDPQFLISFYEKMQSDKGSIPDRFSAQQFSDYHSELNMSSLELGDSALYFCASSSRGAGANVLTFGAGSRLTVL.

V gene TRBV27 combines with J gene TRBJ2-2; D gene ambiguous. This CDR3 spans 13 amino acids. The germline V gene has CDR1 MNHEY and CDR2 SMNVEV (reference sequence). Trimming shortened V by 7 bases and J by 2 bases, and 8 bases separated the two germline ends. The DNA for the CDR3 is TGTGCCAGCACCAACCTAAACACCGGGGAGCTGTTTTTT. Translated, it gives CASTNLNTGELFF.

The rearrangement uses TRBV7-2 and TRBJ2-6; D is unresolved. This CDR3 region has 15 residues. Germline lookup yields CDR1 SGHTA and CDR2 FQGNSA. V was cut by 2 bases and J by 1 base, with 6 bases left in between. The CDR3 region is CASSLRTSGANVLTF. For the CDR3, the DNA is TGTGCCAGCAGCTTAAGGACGTCTGGGGCCAACGTCCTGACTTTC.

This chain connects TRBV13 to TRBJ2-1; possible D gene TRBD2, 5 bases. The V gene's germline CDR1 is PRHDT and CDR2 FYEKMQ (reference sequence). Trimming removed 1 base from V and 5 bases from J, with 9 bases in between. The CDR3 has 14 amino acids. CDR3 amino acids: CASSLAGLNNEQFF. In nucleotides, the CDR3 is TGTGCCAGCAGCTTAGCGGGGTTGAACAATGAGCAGTTCTTC. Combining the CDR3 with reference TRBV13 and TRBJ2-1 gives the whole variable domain AAGVIQSPRHLIKEKRETATLKCYPIPRHDTVYWYQQGPGQDPQFLISFYEKMQSDKGSIPDRFSAQQFSDYHSELNMSSLELGDSALYFCASSLAGLNNEQFFGPGTRLTVL.

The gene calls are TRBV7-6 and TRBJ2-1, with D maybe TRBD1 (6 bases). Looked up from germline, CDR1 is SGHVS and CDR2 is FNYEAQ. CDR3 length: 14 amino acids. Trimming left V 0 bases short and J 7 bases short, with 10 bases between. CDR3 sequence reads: CASSLAWDNNEQFF. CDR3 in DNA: TGTGCCAGCAGCTTAGCCTGGGACAATAATGAGCAGTTCTTC.

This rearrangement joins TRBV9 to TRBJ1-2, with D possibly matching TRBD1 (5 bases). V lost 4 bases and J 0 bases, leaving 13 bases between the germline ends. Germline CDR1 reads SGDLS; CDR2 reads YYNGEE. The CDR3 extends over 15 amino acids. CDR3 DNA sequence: TGTGCCAGCAGCCAAGGGGCGGGTACTAACTATGGCTACACCTTC. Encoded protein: CASSQGAGTNYGYTF.

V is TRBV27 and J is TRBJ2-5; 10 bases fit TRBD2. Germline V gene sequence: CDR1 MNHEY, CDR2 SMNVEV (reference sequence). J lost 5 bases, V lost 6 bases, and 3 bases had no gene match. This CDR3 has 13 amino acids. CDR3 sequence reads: CASSTLAGETQYF. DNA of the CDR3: TGTGCCAGCAGCACACTAGCGGGGGAGACCCAGTACTTC.

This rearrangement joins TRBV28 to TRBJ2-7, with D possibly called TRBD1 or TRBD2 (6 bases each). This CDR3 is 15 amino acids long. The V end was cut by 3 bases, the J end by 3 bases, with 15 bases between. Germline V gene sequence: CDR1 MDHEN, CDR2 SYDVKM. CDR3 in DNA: TGTGCCAGCAGTTTGGGGGGCAGGGGCTACTACGAGCAGTACTTC. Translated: CASSLGGRGYYEQYF.

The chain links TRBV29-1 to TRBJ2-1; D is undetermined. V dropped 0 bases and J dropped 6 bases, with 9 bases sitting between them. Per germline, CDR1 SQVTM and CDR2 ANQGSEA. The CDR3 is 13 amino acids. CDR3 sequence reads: CSVEDFASNEQFF. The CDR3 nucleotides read TGCAGCGTTGAAGATTTTGCGTCCAATGAGCAGTTCTTC.

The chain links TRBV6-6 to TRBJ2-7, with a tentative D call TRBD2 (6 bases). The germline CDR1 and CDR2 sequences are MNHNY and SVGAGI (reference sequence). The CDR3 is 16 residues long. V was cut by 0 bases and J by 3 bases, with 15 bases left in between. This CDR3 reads CASSYSSSDYHYEQYF. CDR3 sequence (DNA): TGTGCCAGCAGTTACTCTTCTAGCGATTATCACTACGAGCAGTACTTC.

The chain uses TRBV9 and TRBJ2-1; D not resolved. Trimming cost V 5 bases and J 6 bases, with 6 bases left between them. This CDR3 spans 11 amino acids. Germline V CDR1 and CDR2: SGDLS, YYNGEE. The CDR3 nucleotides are TGTGCCAGCAGTCTCGGCAATGAGCAGTTCTTC. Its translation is CASSLGNEQFF.

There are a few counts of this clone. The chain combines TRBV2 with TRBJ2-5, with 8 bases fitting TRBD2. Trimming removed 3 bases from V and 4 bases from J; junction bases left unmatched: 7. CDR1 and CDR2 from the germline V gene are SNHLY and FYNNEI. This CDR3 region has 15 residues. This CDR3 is CASSEDGGAAETQYF. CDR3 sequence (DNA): TGTGCCAGCAGTGAGGACGGGGGGGCAGCAGAGACCCAGTACTTC.

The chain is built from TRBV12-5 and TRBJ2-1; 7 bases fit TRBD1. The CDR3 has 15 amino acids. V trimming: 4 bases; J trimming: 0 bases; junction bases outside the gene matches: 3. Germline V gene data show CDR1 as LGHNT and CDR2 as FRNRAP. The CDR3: CASGSTGSSYNEQFF. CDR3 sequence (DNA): TGTGCTAGTGGTTCGACAGGGAGCTCCTACAATGAGCAGTTCTTC. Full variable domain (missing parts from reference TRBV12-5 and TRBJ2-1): DARVTQTPRHKVTEMGQEVTMRCQPILGHNTVFWYRQTMMQGLELLAYFRNRAPLDDSGMPKDRFSAEMPDATLATLKIQPSEPRDSAVYFCASGSTGSSYNEQFFGPGTRLTVL.

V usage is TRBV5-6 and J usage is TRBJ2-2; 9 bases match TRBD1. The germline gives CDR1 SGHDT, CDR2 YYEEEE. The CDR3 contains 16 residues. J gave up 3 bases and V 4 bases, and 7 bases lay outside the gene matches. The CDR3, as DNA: TGTGCCAGCAGCCCGGGACAGGGAAGGGACACCGGGGAGCTGTTTTTT. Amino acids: CASSPGQGRDTGELFF. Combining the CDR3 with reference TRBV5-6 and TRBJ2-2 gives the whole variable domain DAGVTQSPTHLIKTRGQQVTLRCSPKSGHDTVSWYQQALGQGPQFIFQYYEEEERQRGNFPDRFSGHQFPNYSSELNVNALLLGDSALYLCASSPGQGRDTGELFFGEGSRLTVL.

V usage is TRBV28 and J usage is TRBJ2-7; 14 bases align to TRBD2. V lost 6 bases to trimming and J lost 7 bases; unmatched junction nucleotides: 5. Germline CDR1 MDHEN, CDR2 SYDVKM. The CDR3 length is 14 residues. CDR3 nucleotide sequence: TGTGCCAGCAGCCCCGGGACTAGCGGGGGAGAGCAGTACTTC. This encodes CASSPGTSGGEQYF.

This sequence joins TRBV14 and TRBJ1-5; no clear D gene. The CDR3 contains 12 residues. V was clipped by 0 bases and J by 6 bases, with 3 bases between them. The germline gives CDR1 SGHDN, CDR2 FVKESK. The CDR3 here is CASSQEGQPQHF. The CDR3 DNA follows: TGTGCCAGCAGCCAAGAGGGTCAGCCCCAGCATTTT.

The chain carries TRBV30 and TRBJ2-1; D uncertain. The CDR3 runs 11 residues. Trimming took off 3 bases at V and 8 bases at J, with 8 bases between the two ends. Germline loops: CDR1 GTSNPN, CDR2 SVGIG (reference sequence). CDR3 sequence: CAWSAPHEQFF. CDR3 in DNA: TGTGCCTGGAGCGCCCCACATGAGCAGTTCTTC. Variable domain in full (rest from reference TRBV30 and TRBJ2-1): SQTIHQWPATLVQPVGSPLSLECTVEGTSNPNLYWYRQAAGRGLQLLFYSVGIGQISSEVPQNLSASRPQDRQFILSSKKLLLSDSGFYLCAWSAPHEQFFGPGTRLTVL.

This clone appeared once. CDR3 DNA sequence: TGTGCCAGCATAGACACCAGCTCCAGCAATCAGCCCCAGCATTTT. Its protein product is CASIDTSSSNQPQHF. The V gene is TRBV27, the J gene TRBJ1-5, with D hard to call. Germline CDR1 and CDR2: MNHEY and SMNVEV (reference sequence). V was shortened by 7 bases and J by 1 base, with 14 bases between the two germline ends. The length of the CDR3 is 15 residues.

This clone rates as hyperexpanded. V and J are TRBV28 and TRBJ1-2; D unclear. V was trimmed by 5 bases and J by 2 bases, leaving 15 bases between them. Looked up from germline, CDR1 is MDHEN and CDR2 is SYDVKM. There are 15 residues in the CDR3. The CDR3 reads CASSPLEARNYGYTF. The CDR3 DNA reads TGTGCCAGCAGTCCTTTAGAGGCAAGAAACTATGGCTACACCTTC.

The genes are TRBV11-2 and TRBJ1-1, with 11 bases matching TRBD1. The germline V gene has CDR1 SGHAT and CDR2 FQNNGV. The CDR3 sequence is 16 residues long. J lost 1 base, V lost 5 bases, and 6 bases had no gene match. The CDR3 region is CASSTGTGGRNTEAFF. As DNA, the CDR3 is TGTGCCAGCAGCACCGGGACAGGGGGTCGGAACACTGAAGCTTTCTTT.

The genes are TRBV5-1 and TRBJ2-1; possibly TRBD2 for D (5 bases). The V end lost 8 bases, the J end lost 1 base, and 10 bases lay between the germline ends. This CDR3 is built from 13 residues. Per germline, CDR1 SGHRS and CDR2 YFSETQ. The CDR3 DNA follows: TGCGCCAGGGCCTCGGGGTCCTACAATGAGCAGTTCTTC. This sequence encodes CARASGSYNEQFF.

CDR3 sequence (DNA): TGTGCCAGCAGCCAATACTCTAGCAGTAGCACAGATACGCAGTATTTT. Its translation: CASSQYSSSSTDTQYF. The chain uses TRBV4-2 and TRBJ2-3; D is possibly TRBD2 (5 bases). Trimming pared 2 bases from V and 0 bases from J, leaving 12 bases between. CDR1 is LGHNA, CDR2 YNFKEQ, per germline. The CDR3 runs 16 residues.

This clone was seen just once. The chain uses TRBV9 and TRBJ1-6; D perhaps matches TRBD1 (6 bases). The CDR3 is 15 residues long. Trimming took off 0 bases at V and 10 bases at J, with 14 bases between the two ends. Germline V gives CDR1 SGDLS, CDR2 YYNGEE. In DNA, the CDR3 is TGTGCCAGCAGCGTAGGGGGGCAGGGTGACTCACCCCTCCACTTT. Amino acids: CASSVGGQGDSPLHF.

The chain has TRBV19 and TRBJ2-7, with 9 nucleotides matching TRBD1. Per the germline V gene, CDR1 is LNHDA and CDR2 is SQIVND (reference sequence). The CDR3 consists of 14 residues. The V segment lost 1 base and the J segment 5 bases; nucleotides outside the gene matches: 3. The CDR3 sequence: CASSIGTGVHEQYF. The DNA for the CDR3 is TGTGCCAGTAGTATAGGGACAGGGGTCCACGAGCAGTACTTC.

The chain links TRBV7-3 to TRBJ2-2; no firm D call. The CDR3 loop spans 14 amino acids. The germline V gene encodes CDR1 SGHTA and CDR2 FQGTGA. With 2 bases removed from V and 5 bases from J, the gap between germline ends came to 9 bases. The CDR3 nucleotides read TGTGCCAGCAGCTTACTACAGCAGACCGGGGAGCTGTTTTTT. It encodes CASSLLQQTGELFF.

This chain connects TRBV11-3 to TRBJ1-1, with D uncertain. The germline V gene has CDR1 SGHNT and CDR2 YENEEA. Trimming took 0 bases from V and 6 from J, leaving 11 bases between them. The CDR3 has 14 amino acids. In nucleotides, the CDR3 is TGTGCCAGCAGCTTAGATTTAGGTGTCTCTGAAGCTTTCTTT. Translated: CASSLDLGVSEAFF.